The rows below give T cell receptor beta chains drawn from one sample of a study of blood T cell repertoires in COVID-19. Generated by immunoSEQ multiplex PCR, the TCRdb table keeps only in-frame clones and is missing some. There are some 270,000 clones in the sample; roughly 86% occur only once, and approximately 6% lies in the top ten. The specimen sequenced was peripheral blood. The receptors were gathered from an elderly woman with COVID-19, enrolled during active disease. Both conserved end residues are part of each CDR3. A D gene is named only where the DNA matches it firmly. Clone size is not always given. Where it is, it says once, few, many or a class for expanded clones.

j_gene	d_gene	v_gene	abundance	CDR3nt	CDR3aa
TRBJ1-2	.	TRBV30	once	TGTGCCTGGTGGGACTACGACGCCGGCTACACCTTC	CAWWDYDAGYTF
TRBJ1-3	.	TRBV9	.	TGTGCCAGCAGCGTGTTCGGGGGCTCTGGAAACACCATATATTTT	CASSVFGGSGNTIYF
TRBJ1-4	.	TRBV4-2	.	TGTGCCAGCAACTCGCAGGGGGAAAAACTGTTTTTT	CASNSQGEKLFF
TRBJ1-6	.	TRBV9	.	TGTGCCAGCAGCCGGGGGGGGGCTGATTCACCCCTCCACTTT	CASSRGGADSPLHF
TRBJ1-4	.	TRBV7-2	.	TGTGCCAGCAGCTTAAATCAGGCAACTAATGAAAAACTGTTTTTT	CASSLNQATNEKLFF
TRBJ2-1	TRBD2	TRBV5-1	.	TGCGCCAGCAGCTTGGTGACTAGCGGCACCTACAATGAGCAGTTCTTC	CASSLVTSGTYNEQFF
TRBJ2-5	.	TRBV2	once	TGTGCCAGCAGTCGCCAAGAGACCCAGTACTTC	CASSRQETQYF
TRBJ2-7	TRBD2	TRBV9	.	TGTGCCAGCAGCCCAACAGTCGGGGGGGCCCGCGCCTACGAGCAGTACTTC	CASSPTVGGARAYEQYF
TRBJ1-5	TRBD1	TRBV28	once	TGTGCCAGCAGTCCAGGGACAGGGGGAGAAATTCGTCAGCCCCAGCATTTT	CASSPGTGGEIRQPQHF
TRBJ1-2	.	TRBV10-2	.	TGCGCCAGCAGTGAGTCCCGGGGTAGTGGCTACACCTTC	CASSESRGSGYTF
TRBJ1-1	.	TRBV9	.	TGTGCCAGCAGCGCCCCAGGGATGTGGAACACTGAAGCTTTCTTT	CASSAPGMWNTEAFF
TRBJ1-6	.	TRBV3-1/TRBV3-2	.	TGTGCCACCAAAGGGGGCTCCTATAATTCACCCCTCCACTTT	CATKGGSYNSPLHF
TRBJ1-2	TRBD1	TRBV30	.	TGTGCCTGGAGCACAGGGGCGGGCTATGGCTACACCTTC	CAWSTGAGYGYTF
TRBJ1-5	TRBD1	TRBV3-1/TRBV3-2	few	TGTGCCAGCAGCCAGGGACAGGGGAGCAATCAGCCCCAGCATTTT	CASSQGQGSNQPQHF
TRBJ2-5	TRBD2	TRBV7-2	once	TGTGCCAGCAGCTTATCGGCTAGCGGGGGCCAAGAGACCCAGTACTTC	CASSLSASGGQETQYF
TRBJ2-1	.	TRBV11-2	many	TGTGCCAGCAGCCCGGGAACTAGATCGGGTAATGAGCAGTTCTTC	CASSPGTRSGNEQFF
TRBJ2-1	TRBD2	TRBV5-1	.	TGCGCCAGCAGCTTTTTAGCGGGGGCTTACAATGAGCAGTTCTTC	CASSFLAGAYNEQFF
TRBJ1-3	.	TRBV7-2	.	TGTGCCAGCAGCTTACTCGGGGGGGAGACTGGAAACACCATATATTTT	CASSLLGGETGNTIYF
TRBJ2-1	TRBD2	TRBV19	.	TGTGCCAGTAAGGGCGGGGGGGCGAATGAGCAGTTCTTC	CASKGGGANEQFF
TRBJ1-5	.	TRBV2	.	TGTGCCAGCAACTACATTGATGATCAGCCCCAGCATTTT	CASNYIDDQPQHF
TRBJ1-3	.	TRBV12-3/TRBV12-4	.	TGTGCCAGCAGCCCGTCGTGGCAGGAAACCATATATTTT	CASSPSWQETIYF
TRBJ1-4	.	TRBV7-9	.	TGTGCCAGCAGCTTTGGCCGTGAGGGTCGTGAAAAACTGTTTTTT	CASSFGREGREKLFF
TRBJ2-5	.	TRBV9	.	TGTGCCAGCAGCGCACAGGGACAAGAGACCCAGTACTTC	CASSAQGQETQYF
TRBJ2-3	TRBD2	TRBV7-2	.	TGTGCCAGCAGCTTCCAATTAGCGGGGGGATCCACAGATACGCAGTATTTT	CASSFQLAGGSTDTQYF
TRBJ2-1	TRBD1	TRBV5-1	.	TGCGCCAGCAGCGAACAGGGGGGTTCCCACAATGAGCAGTTCTTC	CASSEQGGSHNEQFF
TRBJ1-2	.	TRBV24-1	few	TGTGCCACCAGTGAAAATGACAGGTTATATGGCTACACCTTC	CATSENDRLYGYTF